These 28 T cell receptor beta chains were sequenced from one sample in a study of cytomegalovirus exposure and HLA in healthy donors. The PCR had 60 Vbeta and 13 Jbeta primers. Data came from immunoSEQ multiplex PCR; TCRdb stores just in-frame clones and leaves some out. Of 150,000 to 200,000 clones in the sample, 75% to 85% were seen once. The material sequenced was PBMCs. These receptors all stem from a woman aged 18-30 years in good health and CMV-seropositive.

The rearrangement joins TRBV27 to TRBJ2-1; 7 bases are a match to TRBD1. The germline V gene encodes CDR1 MNHEY and CDR2 SMNVEV (reference sequence). The CDR3 has 15 amino acids. J lost 0 bases, V lost 6 bases, and 5 bases had no gene match. The CDR3 here is CASSRGQASYNEQFF. The CDR3 DNA reads as TGTGCCAGCAGCCGAGGACAGGCCTCCTACAATGAGCAGTTCTTC.

The rearrangement links TRBV19 to TRBJ2-7, with 9 bases identical to TRBD1. Trimming at V came to 7 bases and at J to 3 bases, leaving 7 bases not matched to a gene. CDR3 length: 14 residues. CDR1 LNHDA and CDR2 SQIVND come from the germline V gene (reference sequence). The CDR3 nucleotides are TGTGCCAGTACGGGACCGGGACAGGGCTACGAGCAGTACTTC. It encodes CASTGPGQGYEQYF.

The sample holds one count of this clone. This CDR3 reads CASTPTSGITQETQYF. CDR3 nucleotide sequence: TGTGCCAGCACCCCGACTAGCGGGATTACCCAAGAGACCCAGTACTTC. The chain combines TRBV2 with TRBJ2-5; 11 bases are a match to TRBD2. This CDR3 comprises 16 residues. Germline V gene data show CDR1 as SNHLY and CDR2 as FYNNEI. The V segment lost 7 bases and the J segment 1 base; nucleotides outside the gene matches: 8.

This sequence joins TRBV25-1 and TRBJ2-3; the D gene is possibly TRBD1 (6 bases). Trimming left V 3 bases short and J 2 bases short, with 12 bases between. This CDR3 is 15 amino acids long. Germline V gives CDR1 MGHDK, CDR2 SYGVNS. CDR3 sequence (DNA): TGTGCCAGCAGTGAGTGGGGGCGGATCACAGATACGCAGTATTTT. It specifies CASSEWGRITDTQYF.

The chain uses TRBV27 and TRBJ2-7; possible D gene TRBD2, 5 bases. This CDR3 has 14 amino acids. Trimming removed 4 bases at V and 2 bases at J, with 12 bases between. Germline CDR1 is MNHEY and CDR2 is SMNVEV (reference sequence). This CDR3 is CASSYSRGPYEQYF. CDR3 DNA: TGTGCCAGCAGTTATTCCCGGGGTCCCTACGAGCAGTACTTC.

The genes are TRBV19 and TRBJ2-7; tentatively, D is TRBD1 (5 bases). Germline V gene data show CDR1 as LNHDA and CDR2 as SQIVND (reference sequence). Trimming shortened V by 8 bases and J by 4 bases, and 18 bases separated the two germline ends. This CDR3 has 14 residues. CDR3 loop: CASAAQGIGYEQYF. DNA for the CDR3: TGTGCCAGTGCCGCTCAGGGAATTGGGTACGAGCAGTACTTC.

The CDR3 region has the DNA TGTGCCAGCTCACCGAGGTCCCGCCAAGAGACCCAGTACTTC. Its protein is CASSPRSRQETQYF. The rearrangement links TRBV18 to TRBJ2-5; D not certain. The V end lost 3 bases, the J end lost 1 base, and 9 bases lay between the germline ends. The germline V gene has CDR1 KGHSH and CDR2 LQKENI. The CDR3 length is 14 residues.

This clone appeared a few times. As DNA, the CDR3 is TGTGCCAGCAGCCAGGGGACAGGGGGACAGCCCCAGCATTTT. This encodes CASSQGTGGQPQHF. V usage is TRBV14 and J usage is TRBJ1-5, with TRBD1 matching over 11 bases. The germline V gene encodes CDR1 SGHDN and CDR2 FVKESK. The ends lost 3 bases at V and 7 bases at J; junction bases unmatched: 2. CDR3 size: 14 residues.

V and J are TRBV6-6 and TRBJ2-7, with 7 bases aligning to TRBD1. Germline CDR1 and CDR2: MNHNY and SVGAGI (reference sequence). Unmatched junction bases numbered 9, after V lost 7 bases and J lost 3 bases. This CDR3 comprises 14 residues. The CDR3 DNA follows: TGTGCCAGCACCTTAGACAGGGCCAACTACGAGCAGTACTTC. Its translation is CASTLDRANYEQYF.

CDR3 coding DNA: TGTGCCAGCAGCCGAGGAGGACAGGGGTGGGGTGATGGGGACGAGCAGTACTTC. Translation: CASSRGGQGWGDGDEQYF. This chain uses TRBV7-6 with TRBJ2-7; 9 nucleotides agree with TRBD1. CDR1 and CDR2 from the germline V gene are SGHVS and FNYEAQ. The length of the CDR3 is 18 residues. The ends lost 5 bases at V and 5 bases at J; junction bases unmatched: 19.

V gene TRBV28 combines with J gene TRBJ2-5; TRBD1 aligns across 7 bases. The CDR3 loop spans 15 amino acids. V shed 6 bases and J 5 bases; nucleotides not matched to a gene: 12. In germline, CDR1 is MDHEN, CDR2 SYDVKM. The CDR3 protein is CASSYLQGSMETQYF. CDR3 DNA: TGTGCCAGCAGCTACCTACAGGGGAGTATGGAGACCCAGTACTTC.

The chain joins TRBV9 to TRBJ1-5; TRBD1 agrees at 8 bases. J gave up 6 bases and V 3 bases, and 5 bases lay outside the gene matches. This CDR3 comprises 14 residues. CDR1 is SGDLS and CDR2 is YYNGEE in the germline V gene. CDR3 in amino acids: CASSEGQDGQPQHF. In DNA, the CDR3 is TGTGCCAGCAGCGAGGGACAGGATGGTCAGCCCCAGCATTTT.

The V and J genes are TRBV7-2 and TRBJ1-2; TRBD1 is a possible D gene (5 bases). The germline V gene encodes CDR1 SGHTA and CDR2 FQGNSA. Trimming cost V 0 bases and J 4 bases, with 12 bases left between them. This CDR3 spans 15 amino acids. The CDR3 DNA sequence: TGTGCCAGCAGCTTAGCGCGGGGGACTCCCTATGGCTACACCTTC. Its protein product is CASSLARGTPYGYTF.

Details on this clone: One end of the junction varies from germline; a read error may be responsible. This sequence joins TRBV4-1 and TRBJ2-7, with D hard to call. The CDR3 loop spans 13 amino acids. Germline lookup yields CDR1 MGHRA and CDR2 YSYEKL. CDR3 loop: CASSQDGAYEQYF. The CDR3 bases are TGCGCCAGTAGCCAAGACGGTGCCTACGAGCAGTACTTC.

CDR3 protein: CASSLIGSAPDTQYF. In nucleotides, the CDR3 is TGTGCCAGCAGTTTAATCGGGAGCGCCCCAGATACGCAGTATTTT. The V call is TRBV28, the J call TRBJ2-3, with D possibly TRBD2 on 6 matching bases. The CDR3 loop spans 15 amino acids. Between the trimmed V and J ends, which lost 2 bases and 4 bases, there was a span of 13 bases. CDR1 and CDR2 (germline): MDHEN, SYDVKM. The entire variable domain, with the rest obtained from reference TRBV28 and TRBJ2-3, is as follows: DVKVTQSSRYLVKRTGEKVFLECVQDMDHENMFWYRQDPGLGLRLIYFSYDVKMKEKGDIPEGYSVSREKKERFSLILESASTNQTSMYLCASSLIGSAPDTQYFGPGTRLTVL.

The V and J genes are TRBV6-6 and TRBJ1-2; TRBD1 aligns across 10 bases. This CDR3 has 15 amino acids. The germline V gene has CDR1 MNHNY and CDR2 SVGAGI (reference sequence). Trimming removed 6 bases from V and 8 bases from J; junction bases left unmatched: 12. The CDR3 DNA reads as TGTGCCAGCAGAGAACCGGGACAGGGGTTTAAGGGCTACACCTTC. This gives the protein CASREPGQGFKGYTF.

V and J are TRBV28 and TRBJ2-3, with no clear D. Germline V gene data show CDR1 as MDHEN and CDR2 as SYDVKM. V lost 8 bases to trimming and J lost 2 bases, with 11 bases between them. The CDR3 contains 13 residues. CDR3 in amino acids: CASRPRLTDTQYF. DNA for the CDR3: TGTGCCAGCCGGCCCCGACTCACAGATACGCAGTATTTT. The full variable domain, with the rest looked up from reference TRBV28 and TRBJ2-3, is DVKVTQSSRYLVKRTGEKVFLECVQDMDHENMFWYRQDPGLGLRLIYFSYDVKMKEKGDIPEGYSVSREKKERFSLILESASTNQTSMYLCASRPRLTDTQYFGPGTRLTVL.

The rearrangement links TRBV5-6 to TRBJ2-3, with 8 bases lining up with TRBD2. The V and J ends lost 1 base and 0 bases, in that order; junction bases with no gene match: 10. Germline loops: CDR1 SGHDT, CDR2 YYEEEE. The CDR3 sequence is 18 residues long. This CDR3 is CASSLYGGATYSTDTQYF. CDR3 coding DNA: TGTGCCAGCAGCTTGTACGGGGGGGCTACCTACAGCACAGATACGCAGTATTTT.

The V gene is TRBV19, the J gene TRBJ2-5; 7 nucleotides line up with TRBD1. The length of the CDR3 is 13 residues. CDR1 is LNHDA, CDR2 SQIVND, per germline (reference sequence). After removal of 4 bases from V and 2 bases from J, the junction contained 1 base not matched to a gene. In DNA form, the CDR3 reads TGTGCCAGTAGTACGGGACAGCAAGAGACCCAGTACTTC. Translating gives CASSTGQQETQYF.

The chain is built from TRBV27 and TRBJ1-5; D call uncertain. CDR1 and CDR2 (germline): MNHEY, SMNVEV (reference sequence). With 6 bases removed from V and 7 bases from J, the gap between germline ends came to 16 bases. The CDR3 consists of 14 residues. CDR3: CASRMGGEGQPQHF. The CDR3 DNA reads TGTGCCAGCAGGATGGGCGGGGAGGGCCAGCCCCAGCATTTT.

This chain connects TRBV14 to TRBJ2-3, with D uncertain. Deletions cut 0 bases from V and 3 bases from J, with 13 bases between. There are 16 residues in the CDR3. Germline V gene lookup returns CDR1 SGHDN and CDR2 FVKESK. The CDR3 DNA reads TGTGCCAGCAGCCAAGAGTTGGTTAGAGGAACAGATACGCAGTATTTT. Its translation: CASSQELVRGTDTQYF.

This clone came up a few times. The chain is built from TRBV7-6 and TRBJ2-3, with TRBD1 matching 9 bases. V was pared by 3 bases and J by 2 bases, with 6 bases of the junction left unmatched. The CDR3 totals 16 residues. The germline gives CDR1 SGHVS, CDR2 FNYEAQ. CDR3 amino acids: CASSFAGQGLTDTQYF. The CDR3 DNA follows: TGTGCCAGCAGCTTTGCGGGACAGGGACTCACAGATACGCAGTATTTT.

The chain uses TRBV6-5 and TRBJ1-2; possible D gene TRBD1, 5 bases. Germline loops: CDR1 MNHEY, CDR2 SVGAGI. V was shortened by 6 bases and J by 5 bases, with 7 bases between the two germline ends. This CDR3 is built from 11 residues. DNA of the CDR3: TGTGCCAGCAGACACAGGTATGGCTACACCTTC. Amino acids: CASRHRYGYTF.

V gene TRBV2 combines with J gene TRBJ2-5; 9 bases are shared with TRBD2. This CDR3 has 13 amino acids. The germline V gene has CDR1 SNHLY and CDR2 FYNNEI. Trimming at V came to 6 bases and at J to 6 bases, leaving 5 bases not matched to a gene. CDR3 bases: TGTGCCAGCAGCAATGGACTAGCGAAGACCCAGTACTTC. This sequence encodes CASSNGLAKTQYF.

The chain couples TRBV7-6 to TRBJ1-1; no clear D. The CDR3 contains 12 residues. V was trimmed by 6 bases and J by 6 bases, leaving 11 bases between them. Germline-derived CDR1 and CDR2 are SGHVS and FNYEAQ. CDR3: CASRSEGAEAFF. In nucleotides, the CDR3 is TGTGCCAGCAGGAGTGAGGGCGCTGAAGCTTTCTTT.

V usage is TRBV6-6 and J usage is TRBJ2-7; D gene uncertain. With 4 bases removed from V and 3 bases from J, the gap between germline ends came to 10 bases. CDR1 is MNHNY and CDR2 is SVGAGI in the germline V gene (reference sequence). This CDR3 region has 13 residues. As DNA, the CDR3 is TGTGCCAGCAGTTTCACCAGTTACTACGAGCAGTACTTC. Its protein is CASSFTSYYEQYF.

The chain combines TRBV30 with TRBJ1-1; D is unresolved. V lost 0 bases, J lost 5 bases, and 10 bases lay in between. The germline V gene encodes CDR1 GTSNPN and CDR2 SVGIG (reference sequence). The CDR3 consists of 13 residues. The CDR3 DNA reads TGTGCCTGGAGTGTACCCAGGTGGACTGAAGCTTTCTTT. Its translation is CAWSVPRWTEAFF.

V is TRBV5-1 and J is TRBJ2-3; 7 bases fit TRBD2. This CDR3 region has 14 residues. V shed 1 base and J 3 bases; nucleotides not matched to a gene: 2. Looked up from germline, CDR1 is SGHRS and CDR2 is YFSETQ. The CDR3: CASSLPGGTDTQYF. CDR3 nucleotides: TGCGCCAGCAGCTTGCCCGGGGGGACAGATACGCAGTATTTT.